This T cell receptor (beta chain) was found in a study of T cell changes during pregnancy in multiple sclerosis. The CDR3 length is 16 residues. V was clipped by 0 bases and J by 4 bases; unmatched bases: 7. Germline CDR1 is LGHNA and CDR2 is YNFKEQ. Profiled with immunoSEQ multiplex PCR; TCRdb holds only in-frame clones, not every one. Of 60,000 to 75,000 clones listed, about 90% are singletons. This clonotype originated in a female donor in good health, enrolled as a control in a pregnancy study. Source: peripheral blood, taken in the second trimester of pregnancy. V gene TRBV4-2 combines with J gene TRBJ2-7; TRBD1 matches at 9 bases. The CDR3 DNA is TGTGCCAGCAGCCAAGAATCGGGACAGGGTTGGTACGAGCAGTACTTC. Translating it yields CASSQESGQGWYEQYF.